The next 30 T cell receptor beta chains were all read from a single sample in a study of blood T cell repertoires in COVID-19. Profiled with immunoSEQ multiplex PCR; TCRdb holds only in-frame clones, not every one. This table holds fewer than 350,000 clones, approximately 86% found once. Source material: peripheral blood. Source of these receptors: a woman aged 30 to 39 who had recovered from COVID-19.

The chain links TRBV7-2 to TRBJ2-7, with D perhaps matching TRBD2 (6 bases). V dropped 8 bases and J dropped 1 base, with 18 bases sitting between them. CDR3 length equals 15 residues. Germline CDR1 is SGHTA and CDR2 is FQGNSA. CDR3: CASSTPGTGSYEQYF. The CDR3 DNA reads as TGTGCCAGCTCCACACCCGGGACTGGATCCTACGAGCAGTACTTC.

The chain combines TRBV10-2 with TRBJ2-5, with a weak D call TRBD2 (6 bases). The V gene lost 3 bases and the J gene lost 4 bases, with 15 bases spanning the gap. Germline V lookup: CDR1 WSHSY, CDR2 SAAADI. CDR3 size: 15 residues. In DNA, the CDR3 is TGCGCCAGCAGTGAAGTGGCGGGGCACGGAGAGACCCAGTACTTC. Protein sequence: CASSEVAGHGETQYF.

This CDR3 is CASRRTSDGNEQFF. Written as DNA, the CDR3 is TGTGCCAGCAGGCGGACTAGCGATGGCAATGAGCAGTTCTTC. This chain links TRBV7-2 with TRBJ2-1, with 9 bases identical to TRBD2. The V gene end was trimmed by 6 bases and the J gene end by 6 bases; junction bases not matched to a gene: 6. The CDR3 covers 14 residues. Germline V lookup: CDR1 SGHTA, CDR2 FQGNSA.

In this sample, this clone turned up a few times. The chain couples TRBV3-1 (or the pseudogene TRBV3-2) to TRBJ1-5; 8 nucleotides agree with TRBD1. The CDR3 consists of 14 residues. With V trimmed by 5 bases and J by 1 base, 1 base remained unmatched. The V gene's germline CDR1 is LGHDT and CDR2 YNNKEL (reference sequence). The CDR3 DNA reads as TGTGCCAGCAGCGACAGGGGAAGCAATCAGCCCCAGCATTTT. It codes for CASSDRGSNQPQHF.

The J gene is TRBJ1-3, the V gene TRBV6-2 or TRBV6-3; 11 bases align to TRBD1. The germline V gene has CDR1 MNHEY and CDR2 SVGEGT. The V and J ends lost 5 bases and 0 bases, in that order; junction bases with no gene match: 6. CDR3 length: 17 residues. The CDR3 region is CASSDRTGGYSGNTIYF. CDR3 in DNA: TGTGCCAGCAGTGACCGGACAGGGGGCTACTCTGGAAACACCATATATTTT.

This chain links TRBV10-1 with TRBJ1-3; possible D gene TRBD1, 5 bases. V shed 11 bases and J shed 4 bases, with 6 bases lying between them. The V gene's germline CDR1 is WNHNN and CDR2 SYGVQD (reference sequence). The CDR3 consists of 10 residues. The CDR3 coding sequence is TGCGCCCGGGGGGGAAACACCATATATTTT. Its translation: CARGGNTIYF.

In this sample, this clone turned up once. This sequence joins TRBV6-2 or TRBV6-3 and TRBJ2-2; D unresolved. V lost 0 bases to trimming and J lost 3 bases, with 11 bases between them. Germline V lookup: CDR1 MNHEY, CDR2 SVGEGT. This CDR3 region has 16 residues. CDR3 nucleotide sequence: TGTGCCAGCAGTTACTCGGATGCTAGGTACACCGGGGAGCTGTTTTTT. Translated, it gives CASSYSDARYTGELFF.

The V and J genes are TRBV24-1 and TRBJ1-5, with D maybe TRBD1 (5 bases). The CDR3 totals 14 residues. The V end lost 9 bases, the J end lost 0 bases, and 11 bases lay between the germline ends. CDR1 KGHDR and CDR2 SFDVKD come from the germline V gene. The CDR3 region is CATDGHHSNQPQHF. In nucleotides, the CDR3 is TGTGCCACCGACGGACATCATAGCAATCAGCCCCAGCATTTT.

In its sample, this clone was seen a few times. The V gene is TRBV3-1 (or the pseudogene TRBV3-2), the J gene TRBJ2-3; D is unresolved. This CDR3 has 16 residues. V lost 2 bases to trimming and J lost 6 bases, with 18 bases between them. Germline V lookup: CDR1 LGHDT, CDR2 YNNKEL (reference sequence). The CDR3 DNA sequence: TGTGCCAGCAGCCAATCCCAGAGCGCTAGAACCGATACGCAGTATTTT. This sequence encodes CASSQSQSARTDTQYF.

V usage is TRBV5-4 and J usage is TRBJ1-2, with D unclear. The CDR3 spans 16 residues. V was trimmed by 2 bases and J by 0 bases, leaving 14 bases between them. Germline V gives CDR1 SGHNT, CDR2 YYREEE (reference sequence). DNA for the CDR3: TGTGCCAGCAGCTTTGCCGGGGTGGCAGCTAACTATGGCTACACCTTC. Protein: CASSFAGVAANYGYTF.

The DNA of the CDR3 is TGTGCCAGCAGTGAGCGGGGGCGTGGGGCCAACGTCCTGACTTTC. Translating it yields CASSERGRGANVLTF. V is TRBV2 and J is TRBJ2-6; possibly TRBD2 for D (7 bases). CDR1 is SNHLY, CDR2 FYNNEI, per germline. The CDR3 is made up of 15 amino acids. Deletions cut 3 bases from V and 3 bases from J, with 9 bases between.

V is TRBV28 and J is TRBJ2-3; TRBD2 matches at 10 bases. Germline assignment: CDR1 MDHEN and CDR2 SYDVKM. V lost 8 bases, J lost 0 bases, and 8 bases stayed unmatched. The CDR3 length is 16 residues. The CDR3 sequence is CASSLLAGFSTDTQYF. DNA for the CDR3: TGTGCCAGCTCCCTACTAGCGGGGTTTAGCACAGATACGCAGTATTTT. Full variable domain (rest looked up from reference TRBV28 and TRBJ2-3): DVKVTQSSRYLVKRTGEKVFLECVQDMDHENMFWYRQDPGLGLRLIYFSYDVKMKEKGDIPEGYSVSREKKERFSLILESASTNQTSMYLCASSLLAGFSTDTQYFGPGTRLTVL.

This clone has only a few counts. CDR3 amino acids: CASSPLGQGDSNQPQHF. CDR3 bases: TGTGCCAGCAGTCCCCTCGGACAGGGGGATAGCAATCAGCCCCAGCATTTT. J is TRBJ1-5 and V is TRBV28; 10 bases align to TRBD1. V lost 5 bases and J lost 0; bases outside the gene matches: 7. Germline CDR1 MDHEN, CDR2 SYDVKM. The CDR3 covers 17 residues.

The V and J genes are TRBV30 and TRBJ2-1; D is uncertain. The CDR3 consists of 12 residues. Trimming left V 3 bases short and J 5 bases short, with 8 bases between. Germline assignment: CDR1 GTSNPN and CDR2 SVGIG (reference sequence). CDR3 sequence reads: CAWSLVHNEQFF. CDR3 bases: TGTGCCTGGAGCCTTGTCCACAATGAGCAGTTCTTC.

The gene calls are TRBV7-9 and TRBJ1-2, with 7 bases aligning to TRBD1. Germline V gives CDR1 SEHNR, CDR2 FQNEAQ (reference sequence). With V trimmed by 5 bases and J by 4 bases, 13 bases remained unmatched. CDR3 size: 16 residues. The DNA of the CDR3 is TGTGCCAGCAGCCCGCCCCTGGGACAGACTGGCTATGGCTACACCTTC. Encoded protein: CASSPPLGQTGYGYTF.

The chain recombines TRBV27 with TRBJ2-1; D is possibly TRBD1 (6 bases). The germline V and J ends were trimmed by 4 bases and 5 bases, with 9 bases remaining between them. The length of the CDR3 is 13 residues. Per germline, CDR1 MNHEY and CDR2 SMNVEV (reference sequence). The CDR3 protein is CASSWGPDNEQFF. For the CDR3, the DNA is TGTGCCAGCAGTTGGGGGCCGGACAATGAGCAGTTCTTC.

The chain links TRBV6-5 to TRBJ1-2; D is unclear. Trimming removed 0 bases from V and 4 bases from J, with 12 bases in between. Per the germline V gene, CDR1 is MNHEY and CDR2 is SVGAGI. The CDR3 is 15 residues long. CDR3 amino acids: CASSYSKLGSYGYTF. The CDR3, as DNA: TGTGCCAGCAGTTACTCGAAGCTTGGGAGCTATGGCTACACCTTC.

The V call is TRBV28, the J call TRBJ2-7; 9 nucleotides agree with TRBD2. Germline V lookup: CDR1 MDHEN, CDR2 SYDVKM. There are 15 residues in the CDR3. The V segment lost 1 base and the J segment 3 bases; nucleotides outside the gene matches: 4. CDR3 amino acids: CASSLLTSGGYEQYF. For the CDR3, the DNA is TGTGCCAGCAGTTTATTGACTAGCGGAGGCTACGAGCAGTACTTC.

The CDR3 DNA is TGTGCCAGCAGCTTCAAGCCGACGACCGAGGAGGACGAGCAGTACTTC. This codes for CASSFKPTTEEDEQYF. This chain joins TRBV7-9 and TRBJ2-7; weak D call: TRBD2 (5 bases). Germline CDR1 SEHNR, CDR2 FQNEAQ (reference sequence). The CDR3 extends over 16 amino acids. Trimming took off 3 bases at V and 5 bases at J, with 20 bases between the two ends. Full variable domain (rest looked up from reference TRBV7-9 and TRBJ2-7): DTGVSQNPRHKITKRGQNVTFRCDPISEHNRLYWYRQTLGQGPEFLTYFQNEAQLEKSRLLSDRFSAERPKGSFSTLEIQRTEQGDSAMYLCASSFKPTTEEDEQYFGPGTRLTVT.

V and J are TRBV7-2 and TRBJ1-4; 10 bases align to TRBD1. Germline CDR1 reads SGHTA; CDR2 reads FQGNSA. The CDR3 runs 15 residues. After removal of 5 bases from V and 6 bases from J, the junction contained 6 bases not matched to a gene. The CDR3 sequence: CASSPGQGIDEKLFF. The CDR3 nucleotides are TGTGCCAGCAGCCCGGGACAGGGGATTGATGAAAAACTGTTTTTT.

This chain connects TRBV7-2 to TRBJ2-3; the match to TRBD2 covers 11 bases. The germline V gene has CDR1 SGHTA and CDR2 FQGNSA. The V and J ends lost 7 bases and 0 bases, in that order; junction bases with no gene match: 6. CDR3 length equals 16 residues. Here the CDR3 reads CASNPTSGTSTDTQYF. CDR3 in DNA: TGTGCCAGCAACCCGACTAGCGGGACTAGCACAGATACGCAGTATTTT.

Only one count was recorded for this clone. This chain connects TRBV27 to TRBJ2-2, with 9 bases identical to TRBD2. The V segment lost 4 bases and the J segment 6 bases; nucleotides outside the gene matches: 9. The CDR3 contains 16 residues. Germline assignment: CDR1 MNHEY and CDR2 SMNVEV (reference sequence). The CDR3 nucleotides are TGTGCCAGCAGTTACGCTAGCGGGGTCGCCCCCGGGGAGCTGTTTTTT. Protein: CASSYASGVAPGELFF.

The rearrangement links TRBV5-4 to TRBJ1-1; no firm D call. The germline V gene has CDR1 SGHNT and CDR2 YYREEE (reference sequence). This CDR3 spans 12 amino acids. V gave up 1 base and J gave up 8 bases, with 9 bases separating them. In DNA form, the CDR3 reads TGTGCCAGCAGCTTGCTCGCAGGAGAAGCTTTCTTT. Its translation: CASSLLAGEAFF.

The chain carries TRBV6-6 and TRBJ1-1; D possibly corresponds to TRBD1 (5 bases). CDR1 and CDR2 from the germline V gene are MNHNY and SVGAGI (reference sequence). The CDR3 length is 11 residues. V lost 8 bases to trimming and J lost 6 bases, with 10 bases between them. DNA of the CDR3: TGTGCCAGCGGGGGGGTGCCTGAAGCTTTCTTT. As protein: CASGGVPEAFF.

This clone was recorded once. The rearrangement uses TRBV6-9 and TRBJ1-6, with 9 bases fitting TRBD1. V was pared by 4 bases and J by 6 bases, with 7 bases of the junction left unmatched. The germline gives CDR1 MNHGY, CDR2 SVAAGI. This CDR3 has 16 amino acids. The CDR3 is CASSSEGQGGNSPLHF. The CDR3 nucleotides read TGTGCCAGCAGTTCGGAGGGACAGGGCGGTAATTCACCCCTCCACTTT.

The rearrangement uses TRBV6-5 and TRBJ1-3; D call uncertain. Trimming shortened V by 4 bases and J by 0 bases, and 7 bases separated the two germline ends. CDR3 size: 14 residues. The germline V gene has CDR1 MNHEY and CDR2 SVGAGI. The CDR3 is CASSSRFSGNTIYF. Written as DNA, the CDR3 is TGTGCCAGCAGTTCCCGGTTCTCTGGAAACACCATATATTTT.

Only one count was recorded for this clone. The identical CDR3 is also encoded by other nucleotide sequences in the sample. The chain has TRBV6-4 and TRBJ2-1, with 13 bases identical to TRBD2. J lost 7 bases, V lost 3 bases, and 0 bases had no gene match. The CDR3 runs 14 residues. Germline CDR1 is MRHNA and CDR2 is SNTAGT. The CDR3 nucleotides are TGTGCCAGCAGTGAGGGACTAGCGGGGAATGAGCAGTTCTTC. Amino acids: CASSEGLAGNEQFF.

The rearrangement links TRBV29-1 to TRBJ1-1; maybe TRBD1 (5 bases). In germline, CDR1 is SQVTM, CDR2 ANQGSEA. CDR3 length equals 13 residues. The V and J ends lost 5 bases and 0 bases respectively, with 10 bases between them. The CDR3 reads CSVTDRVNTEAFF. CDR3 nucleotides: TGCAGCGTTACCGACAGAGTGAACACTGAAGCTTTCTTT.

The chain is built from TRBV11-2 and TRBJ2-7, with D possibly being TRBD1 (5 bases). V was pared by 7 bases and J by 3 bases, with 16 bases between. This CDR3 spans 14 amino acids. CDR1 is SGHAT, CDR2 FQNNGV, per germline. CDR3 DNA: TGTGCCAGCACCGTTTCAGGGTTAGTCTACGAGCAGTACTTC. It is translated as CASTVSGLVYEQYF.

The chain joins TRBV30 to TRBJ2-1, with D perhaps matching TRBD2 (6 bases). V gave up 2 bases and J gave up 7 bases, with 18 bases separating them. This CDR3 spans 15 amino acids. The germline CDR1 and CDR2 sequences are GTSNPN and SVGIG (reference sequence). The CDR3 is CAWSWGSGPQNEQFF. The CDR3 bases are TGTGCCTGGAGTTGGGGGAGCGGGCCTCAGAATGAGCAGTTCTTC.